The next 7 T cell receptor beta chains were all read from a single sample in a study of blood T cell repertoires in COVID-19. The repertoire was sequenced with immunoSEQ multiplex PCR; TCRdb's copy has only in-frame clones and lacks some. The data show 150,000 or so clones, about 86% seen once. The sample consisted of PBMCs or T cells enriched from blood (not recorded which). The receptors were gathered from a middle-aged man who had recovered from COVID-19.

This chain joins TRBV13 and TRBJ1-4; D might be TRBD1 (5 bases). Trimming shortened V by 1 base and J by 11 bases, and 8 bases separated the two germline ends. The V gene's germline CDR1 is PRHDT and CDR2 FYEKMQ (reference sequence). The CDR3 extends over 12 amino acids. The CDR3 nucleotides read TGTGCCAGCAGCTTAGCTCGGGGGAAACTGTTTTTT. As protein: CASSLARGKLFF.

V gene TRBV14 combines with J gene TRBJ1-6, with D unresolved. With 4 bases removed from V and 8 bases from J, the gap between germline ends came to 9 bases. The CDR3 sequence is 13 residues long. Germline V gives CDR1 SGHDN, CDR2 FVKESK. This CDR3 is CASSPELYSPLHF. As DNA, the CDR3 is TGTGCCAGCAGCCCCGAGCTGTATTCACCCCTCCACTTT.

This clone was recorded once. The genes are TRBV30 and TRBJ2-4, with 7 bases aligning to TRBD1. Trimming took 0 bases from V and 0 from J; bases not matched to a gene: 5. CDR1 and CDR2 (germline): GTSNPN, SVGIG (reference sequence). CDR3 length equals 16 residues. The CDR3 DNA is TGTGCCTGGAGTGTAAGGGACAGAATAGCCAAAAACATTCAGTACTTC. The encoded protein is CAWSVRDRIAKNIQYF.

The chain uses TRBV6-1 and TRBJ2-1, with TRBD2 identical over 7 bases. CDR3 length equals 14 residues. The germline CDR1 and CDR2 sequences are MNHNS and SASEGT. With 3 bases clipped from V and 7 bases from J, the junction kept 6 bases outside the gene matches. CDR3 coding DNA: TGTGCCAGCAGTGACAGGACTAGTATAAATGAGCAGTTCTTC. Amino acid sequence: CASSDRTSINEQFF.

This clone was seen a few times. This chain joins TRBV5-1 and TRBJ2-7, with 10 positions matching TRBD1. The CDR3 is 14 residues long. The V gene's germline CDR1 is SGHRS and CDR2 YFSETQ. The V segment lost 5 bases and the J segment 7 bases; nucleotides outside the gene matches: 9. The CDR3 DNA sequence: TGCGCCAGCAGTTCCGGGACAGGGGCGAGGGAGCAGTACTTC. This sequence encodes CASSSGTGAREQYF.

This sequence joins TRBV14 and TRBJ1-1, with TRBD1 matching over 8 bases. Germline-derived CDR1 and CDR2 are SGHDN and FVKESK. V shed 0 bases and J 5 bases; nucleotides not matched to a gene: 5. The CDR3 is 15 residues long. Here the CDR3 reads CASSQDRGRDTEAFF. For the CDR3, the DNA is TGTGCCAGCAGCCAAGACAGGGGGCGGGATACTGAAGCTTTCTTT.

The chain recombines TRBV5-1 with TRBJ2-6; 9 positions agree with TRBD1. Germline values: CDR1 SGHRS, CDR2 YFSETQ. The CDR3 covers 19 residues. V was pared by 5 bases and J by 0 bases, with 12 bases of the junction left unmatched. This chain's CDR3 is CASSWHRTGDTSGANVLTF. The CDR3 region has the DNA TGCGCCAGCAGTTGGCACAGGACAGGGGACACCTCTGGGGCCAACGTCCTGACTTTC. Looking up the rest from reference TRBV5-1 and TRBJ2-6 gives the full variable domain: KAGVTQTPRYLIKTRGQQVTLSCSPISGHRSVSWYQQTPGQGLQFLFEYFSETQRNKGNFPGRFSGRQFSNSRSEMNVSTLELGDSALYLCASSWHRTGDTSGANVLTFGAGSRLTVL.